This TCR beta chain derives from a study of technical replicates of blood from several donors. V shed 0 bases, J shed 2 bases, and the junction held 6 bases outside the gene matches. Germline V gives CDR1 LGHNT, CDR2 FRNRAP. CDR3 size: 16 residues. Assay: immunoSEQ multiplex PCR; the TCRdb copy retains only in-frame clones and omits some. The sample records roughly 82,000 clones, just over 90% being singletons. The TCR sequence derives from a human donor in good health. Sequencing used T cells isolated from PBMCs. The V call is TRBV12-5, the J call TRBJ1-2, with TRBD1 matching 7 bases. CDR3 region: CASGLVLPGGNYGYTF. CDR3 bases: TGTGCTAGTGGTTTGGTACTTCCAGGGGGAAACTATGGCTACACCTTC.